This T cell receptor (beta chain) is drawn from a study of blood T cell repertoires in COVID-19. Study-wide context: Sites in the United States, Italy and Spain provided acute and convalescent COVID-19 samples. T cells, B-cell-depleted T cells, or PBMCs provided the cDNA or gDNA that served as material.

This CDR3 is built from 14 residues. V was pared by 6 bases and J by 4 bases, with 10 bases between. CDR1 is ENHRY and CDR2 is SYGVKD in the germline V gene. In the study's own analysis: Reference gene primer amplification yielded estimated nucleated cell counts. Measured with immunoSEQ multiplex PCR; TCRdb has only the in-frame clones, and not every one. The D gene and trimming were derived from the DNA, and the V and J assignments and clone size from that table. The sample records about 74,000 clones, about four fifths being singletons. Sequencing was carried out using peripheral blood. The origin of this receptor is a man in his 70s with acute or convalescent COVID-19. This chain joins TRBV10-3 and TRBJ1-6, with D tentatively TRBD1 (6 bases). The CDR3 bases are TGTGCCATCAGGGCAACAGGGTATAATTCACCCCTCCACTTT. It yields the protein CAIRATGYNSPLHF.